The source of this TCR beta chain is a study of blood T cell repertoires in COVID-19. In the study overall: Samples representing acute and convalescent COVID-19 were sourced from the United States, Italy and Spain.

The method was immunoSEQ multiplex PCR; TCRdb's version includes in-frame clones alone and lacks a portion of them. The sample has about 380,000 clones, 88% seen once. The J segment lost 4 bases and the V segment lost 5 bases, leaving 6 bases of the junction unmatched. In germline, CDR1 is LNHDA, CDR2 SQIVND (reference sequence). The CDR3 extends over 16 amino acids. This TCR derives from a young woman who had recovered from COVID-19. Sequencing was done on a sample of PBMCs or T cells enriched from blood (not recorded which). The J gene is TRBJ1-6, the V gene TRBV19; 9 bases fit TRBD1. The CDR3 region has the DNA TGTGCCAGTAGTTACCGGGACAGGGAATATAATTCACCCCTCCACTTT. This sequence encodes CASSYRDREYNSPLHF.